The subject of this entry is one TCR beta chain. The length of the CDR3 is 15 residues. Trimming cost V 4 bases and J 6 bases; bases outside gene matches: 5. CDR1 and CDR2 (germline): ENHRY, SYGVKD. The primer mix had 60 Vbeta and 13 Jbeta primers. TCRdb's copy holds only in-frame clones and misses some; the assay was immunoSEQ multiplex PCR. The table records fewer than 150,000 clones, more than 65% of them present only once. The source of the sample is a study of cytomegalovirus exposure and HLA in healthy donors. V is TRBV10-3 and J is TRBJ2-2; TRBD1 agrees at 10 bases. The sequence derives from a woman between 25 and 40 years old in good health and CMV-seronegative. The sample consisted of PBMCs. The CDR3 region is CAISGGQGFPGELFF. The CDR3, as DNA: TGTGCCATCAGTGGGGGACAGGGGTTTCCCGGGGAGCTGTTTTTT.